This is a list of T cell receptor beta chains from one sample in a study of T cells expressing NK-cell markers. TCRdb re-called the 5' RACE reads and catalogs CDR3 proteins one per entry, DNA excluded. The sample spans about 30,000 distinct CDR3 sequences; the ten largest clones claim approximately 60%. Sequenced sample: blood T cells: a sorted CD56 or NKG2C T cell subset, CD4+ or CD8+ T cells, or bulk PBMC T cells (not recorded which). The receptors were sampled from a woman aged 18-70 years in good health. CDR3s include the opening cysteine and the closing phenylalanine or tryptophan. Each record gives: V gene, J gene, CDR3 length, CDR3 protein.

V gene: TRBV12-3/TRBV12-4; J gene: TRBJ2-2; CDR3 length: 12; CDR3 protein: CASSSNTGELFF
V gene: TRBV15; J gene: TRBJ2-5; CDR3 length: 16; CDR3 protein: CATSRERASMEETQYF
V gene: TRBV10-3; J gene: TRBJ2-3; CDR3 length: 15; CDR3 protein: CAIEDPTSGTDTQYF
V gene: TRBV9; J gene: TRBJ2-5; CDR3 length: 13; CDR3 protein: CASTRHGKETQYF
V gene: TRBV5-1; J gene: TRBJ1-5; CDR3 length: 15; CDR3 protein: CASSSGTGANQPQHF
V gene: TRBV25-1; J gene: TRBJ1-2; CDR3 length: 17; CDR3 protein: CASSPRTGGGPDYGYTF
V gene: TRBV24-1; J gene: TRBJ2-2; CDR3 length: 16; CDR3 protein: CATAADFPMNTGELFF
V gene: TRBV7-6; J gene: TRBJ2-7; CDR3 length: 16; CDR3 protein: CASSPRLALSSYEQYF
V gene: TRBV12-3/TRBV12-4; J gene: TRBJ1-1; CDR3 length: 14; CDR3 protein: CASSLDRANTEAFF
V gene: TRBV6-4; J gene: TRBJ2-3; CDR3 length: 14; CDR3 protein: CASSEGTQGDTQYF
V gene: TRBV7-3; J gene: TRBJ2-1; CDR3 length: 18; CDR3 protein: CASSLTSGPLSSYNEQFF
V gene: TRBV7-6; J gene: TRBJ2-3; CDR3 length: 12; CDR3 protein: CASGVRTDTQYF
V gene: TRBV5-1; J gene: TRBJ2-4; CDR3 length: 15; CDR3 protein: CASSLEGQGGNIQYF
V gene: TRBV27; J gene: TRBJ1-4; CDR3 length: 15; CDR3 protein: CASSPQDRVPEKLFF